Below are 18 T cell receptor beta chains sequenced from a single sample in a study of pediatric ulcerative colitis. Some clones are missing from TCRdb's copy, which holds only in-frame ones; the method was immunoSEQ multiplex PCR. This table has 59,000 or so clones, 77% appearing once. The sample taken for sequencing was blood. These receptors came from a boy under 18 with moderate ulcerative colitis.

The V call is TRBV6-5, the J call TRBJ2-5; D is unresolved. The V end lost 6 bases, the J end lost 2 bases, and 13 bases lay between the germline ends. Germline loops: CDR1 MNHEY, CDR2 SVGAGI. This CDR3 spans 14 amino acids. The CDR3 spells CASSPTVIQETQYF. The CDR3 coding sequence is TGTGCCAGCAGCCCCACAGTGATACAAGAGACCCAGTACTTC.

The V gene is TRBV5-1, the J gene TRBJ2-7, with D uncertain. V was pared by 1 base and J by 0 bases, with 11 bases between. The CDR3 is 15 amino acids. CDR1 and CDR2 from the germline V gene are SGHRS and YFSETQ. The DNA of the CDR3 is TGCGCCAGCAGCTTGCGCACTACTCCCTCCTACGAGCAGTACTTC. Translated, it gives CASSLRTTPSYEQYF.

The V call is TRBV5-1, the J call TRBJ2-3; TRBD2 aligns across 9 bases. Germline V gene data show CDR1 as SGHRS and CDR2 as YFSETQ. There are 16 residues in the CDR3. Trimming took 5 bases from V and 4 from J; bases not matched to a gene: 11. The CDR3 coding sequence is TGCGCCAGCAGACCCGGGCGGGGGGGCCCCCCAGATACGCAGTATTTT. It encodes CASRPGRGGPPDTQYF.

The chain is built from TRBV4-1 and TRBJ2-1; 8 bases fit TRBD2. Losses at the gene ends were 2 bases for V and 4 bases for J; bases not matched to a gene: 7. The CDR3 extends over 16 amino acids. The germline gives CDR1 MGHRA, CDR2 YSYEKL. CDR3 bases: TGCGCCAGCAGCCAACGAACTAGCGGAAATTACAATGAGCAGTTCTTC. As protein: CASSQRTSGNYNEQFF.

V and J are TRBV6-4 and TRBJ1-3; D possibly corresponds to TRBD1 (5 bases). In germline, CDR1 is MRHNA, CDR2 SNTAGT. Between the trimmed V and J ends, which lost 4 bases and 3 bases, there was a span of 10 bases. This CDR3 has 14 amino acids. CDR3 amino acids: CASSGGAVGNTIYF. The CDR3 DNA reads TGTGCCAGCAGTGGTGGGGCAGTTGGAAACACCATATATTTT.

This clone came up a few times. This chain connects TRBV14 to TRBJ1-1; D is possibly TRBD1 (5 bases). Looked up from germline, CDR1 is SGHDN and CDR2 is FVKESK. V was clipped by 0 bases and J by 4 bases, with 15 bases between them. The CDR3 runs 16 residues. DNA of the CDR3: TGTGCCAGCAGCCAAGATCAAGGCAGGGTCGGCACTGAAGCTTTCTTT. Translated: CASSQDQGRVGTEAFF.

Only one count was recorded for this clone. The chain links TRBV5-8 to TRBJ2-6; 9 bases fit TRBD1. The germline V gene encodes CDR1 SGHTS and CDR2 YDEGEE. The CDR3 is made up of 19 amino acids. V lost 4 bases, J lost 3 bases, and 14 bases stayed unmatched. The CDR3 sequence: CASSIGSGQGFLGANVLTF. The CDR3 DNA reads TGTGCCAGCAGCATTGGGTCGGGACAGGGTTTTCTTGGGGCCAACGTCCTGACTTTC.

The chain is built from TRBV7-6 and TRBJ2-7; TRBD2 might be the D (5 bases). CDR1 SGHVS and CDR2 FNYEAQ come from the germline V gene. The CDR3 length is 14 residues. V gave up 4 bases and J gave up 3 bases, with 13 bases separating them. This chain's CDR3 is CASSSQFGGYEQYF. The CDR3 DNA reads TGTGCCAGCAGCTCACAATTCGGAGGCTACGAGCAGTACTTC.

This chain joins TRBV19 and TRBJ1-2; the D is unclear. This CDR3 has 15 amino acids. V was cut by 2 bases and J by 6 bases, with 16 bases left in between. The germline gives CDR1 LNHDA, CDR2 SQIVND (reference sequence). CDR3 sequence reads: CASSISAGGRHGYTF. The CDR3 DNA sequence: TGTGCCAGTAGTATATCGGCAGGAGGCCGCCATGGCTACACCTTC.

V gene TRBV25-1 combines with J gene TRBJ1-5, with a tentative D call TRBD1 (5 bases). V was clipped by 3 bases and J by 7 bases, with 13 bases between them. Germline V gives CDR1 MGHDK, CDR2 SYGVNS. The CDR3 covers 14 residues. The CDR3 is CASSEPGLLQPQHF. The CDR3 nucleotides read TGTGCCAGCAGTGAGCCAGGGTTGTTACAGCCCCAGCATTTT.

The V and J genes are TRBV5-1 and TRBJ1-2; TRBD1 aligns across 10 bases. This CDR3 spans 14 amino acids. The ends lost 4 bases at V and 8 bases at J; junction bases unmatched: 8. The germline gives CDR1 SGHRS, CDR2 YFSETQ. The CDR3 region has the DNA TGCGCCAGCAGCCAAGGGACAGGGGAGGAAGGCTACACCTTC. This codes for CASSQGTGEEGYTF.

This clone was seen only a few times. The rearrangement uses TRBV18 and TRBJ1-3; D is unresolved. The CDR3 length is 17 residues. V gave up 0 bases and J gave up 4 bases, with 16 bases separating them. The germline CDR1 and CDR2 sequences are KGHSH and LQKENI. CDR3 amino acids: CASSPPRSTFGGNTIYF. For the CDR3, the DNA is TGTGCCAGCTCACCACCGCGGAGCACCTTTGGGGGAAACACCATATATTTT.

This chain links TRBV2 with TRBJ1-4, with D perhaps TRBD1 (5 bases). Germline values: CDR1 SNHLY, CDR2 FYNNEI. V was trimmed by 5 bases and J by 5 bases, leaving 12 bases between them. The CDR3 has 14 residues. CDR3 residues: CASSKREGNEKLFF. The CDR3 coding sequence is TGTGCCAGCAGTAAAAGGGAGGGGAATGAAAAACTGTTTTTT.

This clone has only a few counts. The rearrangement links TRBV11-2 to TRBJ1-6, with no clear D. This CDR3 is built from 15 residues. From germline, CDR1 is SGHAT and CDR2 FQNNGV. With 2 bases removed from V and 9 bases from J, the gap between germline ends came to 14 bases. CDR3 nucleotides: TGTGCCAGCAGCTTAATGACCCGGGCCCCTTCACCCCTCCACTTT. Translating it yields CASSLMTRAPSPLHF. Full variable domain (rest looked up from reference TRBV11-2 and TRBJ1-6): EAGVAQSPRYKIIEKRQSVAFWCNPISGHATLYWYQQILGQGPKLLIQFQNNGVVDDSQLPKDRFSAERLKGVDSTLKIQPAKLEDSAVYLCASSLMTRAPSPLHFGNGTRLTVT.

This clone was counted once. The rearrangement joins TRBV6-9 to TRBJ1-5; TRBD1 might be the D (5 bases). CDR1 MNHGY and CDR2 SVAAGI come from the germline V gene. The CDR3 runs to 15 residues. With 2 bases removed from V and 6 bases from J, the gap between germline ends came to 14 bases. In nucleotides, the CDR3 is TGTGCCAGCAGTTATCTAGGACATAACCCTCAGCCCCAGCATTTT. Amino acids: CASSYLGHNPQPQHF.

This clone showed up just a few times. As DNA, the CDR3 is TGTGCCAGTAGTGCCCAATTACAGGGAAGGGGGACCGGGGAGCTGTTTTTT. This translates into CASSAQLQGRGTGELFF. The V gene is TRBV19, the J gene TRBJ2-2, with D possibly being TRBD1 (6 bases). The germline V gene encodes CDR1 LNHDA and CDR2 SQIVND (reference sequence). The CDR3 has 17 residues. V dropped 5 bases and J dropped 5 bases, with 21 bases sitting between them.

This chain links TRBV14 with TRBJ2-6, with D perhaps TRBD2 (6 bases). Germline CDR1 reads SGHDN; CDR2 reads FVKESK. The CDR3 has 16 amino acids. The V end lost 3 bases, the J end lost 0 bases, and 9 bases lay between the germline ends. The CDR3 sequence is CASSHGGYSGANVLTF. CDR3 nucleotide sequence: TGTGCCAGCAGCCACGGGGGATACTCTGGGGCCAACGTCCTGACTTTC.

This chain's CDR3 is CASSLVTSGGWSGYTF. The CDR3 DNA is TGTGCCAGCAGCTTAGTCACGTCGGGGGGTTGGAGCGGCTACACCTTC. This rearrangement joins TRBV7-6 to TRBJ1-2, with D maybe TRBD1 (5 bases). V shed 1 base and J shed 8 bases, with 20 bases lying between them. Germline V gives CDR1 SGHVS, CDR2 FNYEAQ. The CDR3 sequence is 16 residues long. The full variable domain, with the rest looked up from reference TRBV7-6 and TRBJ1-2, is GAGVSQSPRYKVTKRGQDVALRCDPISGHVSLYWYRQALGQGPEFLTYFNYEAQQDKSGLPNDRFSAERPEGSISTLTIQRTEQRDSAMYRCASSLVTSGGWSGYTFGSGTRLTVV.